This T cell receptor (beta chain) was identified during a study of preoperative IRX-2 immunotherapy in early breast cancer. The treatment denotes: preoperative locoregional IRX-2 cytokine immunotherapy. Preoperative locoregional IRX-2 cytokine immunotherapy was tested in the phase Ib source study. Sequencing was performed with immunoSEQ multiplex PCR; in TCRdb, only in-frame clones are kept and a portion is missing. The profile shows about 98,000 clones, 75% to 90% of them singletons. This clone was observed once. The starting material was tumor tissue, obtained after IRX-2 immunotherapy. The clonotype was recovered from a human donor with breast cancer.

The CDR3 loop reads CASSGQGLSLGYTF. The CDR3 coding sequence is TGTGCCAGCAGCGGACAGGGCTTATCGTTGGGCTACACCTTC. V is TRBV11-3 and J is TRBJ1-2; 8 bases match TRBD1. CDR1 and CDR2 (germline): SGHNT, YENEEA. Trimming removed 5 bases from V and 8 bases from J; junction bases left unmatched: 10. This CDR3 spans 14 amino acids.